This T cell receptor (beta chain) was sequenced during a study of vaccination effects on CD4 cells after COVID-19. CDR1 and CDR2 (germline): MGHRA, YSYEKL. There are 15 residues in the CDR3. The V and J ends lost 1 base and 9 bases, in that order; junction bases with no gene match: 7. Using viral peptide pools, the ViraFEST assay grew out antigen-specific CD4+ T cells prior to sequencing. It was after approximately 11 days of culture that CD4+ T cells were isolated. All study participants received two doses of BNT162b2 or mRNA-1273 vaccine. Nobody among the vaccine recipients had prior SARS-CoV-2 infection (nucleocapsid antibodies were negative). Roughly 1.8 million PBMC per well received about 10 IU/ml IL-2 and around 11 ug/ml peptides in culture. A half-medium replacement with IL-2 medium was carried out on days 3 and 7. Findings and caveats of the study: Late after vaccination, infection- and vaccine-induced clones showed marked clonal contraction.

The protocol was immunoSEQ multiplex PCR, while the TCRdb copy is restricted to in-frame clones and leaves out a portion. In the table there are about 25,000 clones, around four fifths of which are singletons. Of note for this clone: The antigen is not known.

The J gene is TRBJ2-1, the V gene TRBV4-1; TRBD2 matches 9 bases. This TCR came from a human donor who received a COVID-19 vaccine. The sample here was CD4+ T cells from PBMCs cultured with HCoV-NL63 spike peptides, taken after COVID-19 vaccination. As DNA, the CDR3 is TGCGCCAGCAGCCAAGGACAGATAGCGGGGGCTGAGCAGTTCTTC. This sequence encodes CASSQGQIAGAEQFF.